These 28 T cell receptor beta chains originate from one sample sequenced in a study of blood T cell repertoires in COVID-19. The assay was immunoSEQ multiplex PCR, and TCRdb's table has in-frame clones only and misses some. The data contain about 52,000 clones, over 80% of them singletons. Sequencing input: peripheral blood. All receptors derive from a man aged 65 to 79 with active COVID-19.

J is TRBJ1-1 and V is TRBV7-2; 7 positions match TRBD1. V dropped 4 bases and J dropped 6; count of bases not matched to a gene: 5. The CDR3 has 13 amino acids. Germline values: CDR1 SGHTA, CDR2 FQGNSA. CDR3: CASSSTGTSEAFF. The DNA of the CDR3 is TGTGCCAGCAGCTCGACAGGGACCTCTGAAGCTTTCTTT.

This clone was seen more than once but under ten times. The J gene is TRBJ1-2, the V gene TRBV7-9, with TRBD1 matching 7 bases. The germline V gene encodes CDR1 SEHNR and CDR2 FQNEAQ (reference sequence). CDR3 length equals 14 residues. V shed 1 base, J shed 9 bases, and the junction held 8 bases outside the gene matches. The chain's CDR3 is CASSLGQGIRRYTF. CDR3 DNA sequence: TGTGCCAGCAGCTTAGGACAGGGAATTAGGCGCTACACCTTC.

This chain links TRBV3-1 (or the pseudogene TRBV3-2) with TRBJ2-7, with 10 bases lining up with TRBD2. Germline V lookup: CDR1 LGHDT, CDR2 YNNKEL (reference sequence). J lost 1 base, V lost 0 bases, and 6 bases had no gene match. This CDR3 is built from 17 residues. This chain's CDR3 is CASSQERSGGASYEQYF. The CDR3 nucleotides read TGTGCCAGCAGCCAAGAAAGAAGCGGGGGGGCTTCCTACGAGCAGTACTTC.

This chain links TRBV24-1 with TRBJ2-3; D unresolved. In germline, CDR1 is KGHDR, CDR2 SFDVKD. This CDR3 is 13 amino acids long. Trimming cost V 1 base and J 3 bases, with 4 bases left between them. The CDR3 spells CATSDFTTDTQYF. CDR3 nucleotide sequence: TGTGCCACCAGTGATTTCACAACAGATACGCAGTATTTT.

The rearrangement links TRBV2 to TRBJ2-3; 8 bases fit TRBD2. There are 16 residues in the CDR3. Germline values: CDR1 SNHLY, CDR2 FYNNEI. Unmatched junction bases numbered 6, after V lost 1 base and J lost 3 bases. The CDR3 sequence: CASSEVFAGGTDTQYF. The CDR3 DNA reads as TGTGCCAGCAGTGAAGTCTTCGCGGGGGGAACAGATACGCAGTATTTT.

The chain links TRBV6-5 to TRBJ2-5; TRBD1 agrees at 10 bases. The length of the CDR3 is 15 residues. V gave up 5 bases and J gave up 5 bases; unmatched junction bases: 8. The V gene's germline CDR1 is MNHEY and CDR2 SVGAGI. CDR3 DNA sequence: TGTGCCAGCAGTACGGGGACAGGGGCTGCGGAGACCCAGTACTTC. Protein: CASSTGTGAAETQYF.

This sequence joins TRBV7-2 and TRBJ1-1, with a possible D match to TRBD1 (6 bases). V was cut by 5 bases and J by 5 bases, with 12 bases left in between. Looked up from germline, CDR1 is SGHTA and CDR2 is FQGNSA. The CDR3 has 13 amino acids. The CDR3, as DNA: TGTGCCAGCAGCCTTGACAGGATGACTGAAGCTTTCTTT. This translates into CASSLDRMTEAFF. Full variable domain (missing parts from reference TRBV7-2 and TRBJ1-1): GAGVSQSPSNKVTEKGKDVELRCDPISGHTALYWYRQSLGQGLEFLIYFQGNSAPDKSGLPSDRFSAERTGGSVSTLTIQRTQQEDSAVYLCASSLDRMTEAFFGQGTRLTVV.

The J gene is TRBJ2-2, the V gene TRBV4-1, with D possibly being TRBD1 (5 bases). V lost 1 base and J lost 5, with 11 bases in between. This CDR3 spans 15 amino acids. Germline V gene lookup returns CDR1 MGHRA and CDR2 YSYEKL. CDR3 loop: CASSQVEGATGELFF. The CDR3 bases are TGCGCCAGCAGCCAAGTCGAAGGGGCGACCGGGGAGCTGTTTTTT.

The CDR3 sequence: CSASLGLAGGWEQYF. CDR3 DNA: TGCAGTGCTAGTTTGGGACTAGCGGGGGGTTGGGAGCAGTACTTC. The chain links TRBV20-1 to TRBJ2-7, with 15 positions matching TRBD2. After removal of 3 bases from V and 7 bases from J, the junction contained 7 bases not matched to a gene. Germline-derived CDR1 and CDR2 are DFQATT and SNEGSKA (reference sequence). CDR3 size: 15 residues.

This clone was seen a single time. The CDR3 DNA reads TGTGCCAGCAGCGTGAGTAGCGGGGGCCCGATCGAGACCCAGTACTTC. It codes for CASSVSSGGPIETQYF. The gene calls are TRBV9 and TRBJ2-5; TRBD2 matches at 9 bases. J was trimmed by 5 bases and V by 2 bases; bases with no gene match: 10. This CDR3 is 16 amino acids long. Germline assignment: CDR1 SGDLS and CDR2 YYNGEE. The full variable domain, with the rest looked up from reference TRBV9 and TRBJ2-5, is DSGVTQTPKHLITATGQRVTLRCSPRSGDLSVYWYQQSLDQGLQFLIQYYNGEERAKGNILERFSAQQFPDLHSELNLSSLELGDSALYFCASSVSSGGPIETQYFGPGTRLLVL.

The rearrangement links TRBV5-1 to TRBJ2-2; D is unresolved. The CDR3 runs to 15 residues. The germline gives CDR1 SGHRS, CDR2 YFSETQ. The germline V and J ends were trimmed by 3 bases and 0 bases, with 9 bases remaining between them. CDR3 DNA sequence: TGCGCCAGCAGCTCCGAGACAACGAACACCGGGGAGCTGTTTTTT. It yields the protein CASSSETTNTGELFF.

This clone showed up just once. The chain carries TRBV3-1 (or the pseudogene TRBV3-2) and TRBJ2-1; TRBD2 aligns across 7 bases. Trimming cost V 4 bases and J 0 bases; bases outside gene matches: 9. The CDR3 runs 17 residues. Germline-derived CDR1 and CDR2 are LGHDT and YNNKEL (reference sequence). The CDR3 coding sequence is TGTGCCAGCAGCCCAACGGGACTAACAAGCTCCTACAATGAGCAGTTCTTC. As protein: CASSPTGLTSSYNEQFF.

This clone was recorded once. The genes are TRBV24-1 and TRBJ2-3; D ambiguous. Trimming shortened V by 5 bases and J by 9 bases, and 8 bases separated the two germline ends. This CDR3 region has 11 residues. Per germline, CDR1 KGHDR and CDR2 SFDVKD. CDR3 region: CATSASSTQYF. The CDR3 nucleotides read TGTGCCACCAGTGCTTCAAGCACGCAGTATTTT.

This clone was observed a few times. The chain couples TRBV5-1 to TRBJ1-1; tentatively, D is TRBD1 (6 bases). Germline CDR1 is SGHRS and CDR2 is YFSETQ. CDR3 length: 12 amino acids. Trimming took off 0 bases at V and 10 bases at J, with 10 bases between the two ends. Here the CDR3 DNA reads TGCGCCAGCAGCTTGGATGGACAGTCAGCTTTCTTT. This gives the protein CASSLDGQSAFF.

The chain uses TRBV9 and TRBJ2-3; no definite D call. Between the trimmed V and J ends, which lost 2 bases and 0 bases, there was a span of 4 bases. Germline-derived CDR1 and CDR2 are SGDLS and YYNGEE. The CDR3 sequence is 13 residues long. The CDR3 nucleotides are TGTGCCAGCAGCGTTTCTAGCACAGATACGCAGTATTTT. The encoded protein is CASSVSSTDTQYF.

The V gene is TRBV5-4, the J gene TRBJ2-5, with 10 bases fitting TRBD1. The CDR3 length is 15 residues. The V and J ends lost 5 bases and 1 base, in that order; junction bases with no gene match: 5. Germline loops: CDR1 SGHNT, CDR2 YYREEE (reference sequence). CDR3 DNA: TGTGCCAGCAGGGGGACAGGGGAGGGCCAAGAGACCCAGTACTTC. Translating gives CASRGTGEGQETQYF.

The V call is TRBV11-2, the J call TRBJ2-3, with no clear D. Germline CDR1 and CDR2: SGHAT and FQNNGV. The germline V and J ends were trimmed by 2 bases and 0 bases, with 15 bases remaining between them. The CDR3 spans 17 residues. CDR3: CASSLFITRSSTDTQYF. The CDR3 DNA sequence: TGTGCCAGCAGCTTATTTATTACGCGATCTAGCACAGATACGCAGTATTTT.

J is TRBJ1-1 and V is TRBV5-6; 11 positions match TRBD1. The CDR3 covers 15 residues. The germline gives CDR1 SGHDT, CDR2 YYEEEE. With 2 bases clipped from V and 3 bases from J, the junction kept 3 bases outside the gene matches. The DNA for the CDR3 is TGTGCCAGCAGCTTCACGGGACAGGGGGACACTGAAGCTTTCTTT. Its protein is CASSFTGQGDTEAFF.

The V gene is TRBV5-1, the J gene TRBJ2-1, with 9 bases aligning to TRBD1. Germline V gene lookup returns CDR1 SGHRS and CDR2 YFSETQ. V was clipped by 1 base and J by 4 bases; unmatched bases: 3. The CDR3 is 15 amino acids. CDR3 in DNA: TGCGCCAGCAGCTTGTCCGGGACAGGGTACAATGAGCAGTTCTTC. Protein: CASSLSGTGYNEQFF.

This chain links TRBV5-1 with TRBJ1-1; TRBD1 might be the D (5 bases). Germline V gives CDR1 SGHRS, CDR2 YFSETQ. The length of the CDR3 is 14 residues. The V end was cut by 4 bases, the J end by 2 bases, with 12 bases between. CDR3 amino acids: CASSLQVENTEAFF. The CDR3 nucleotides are TGCGCCAGCAGCCTACAGGTGGAAAACACTGAAGCTTTCTTT.

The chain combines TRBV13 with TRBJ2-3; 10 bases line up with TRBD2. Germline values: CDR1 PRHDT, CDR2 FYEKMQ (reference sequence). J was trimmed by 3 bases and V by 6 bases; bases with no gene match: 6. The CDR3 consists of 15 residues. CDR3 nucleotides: TGTGCCAGCAGTCCAAGCGGGGGGGCGACAGATACGCAGTATTTT. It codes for CASSPSGGATDTQYF.

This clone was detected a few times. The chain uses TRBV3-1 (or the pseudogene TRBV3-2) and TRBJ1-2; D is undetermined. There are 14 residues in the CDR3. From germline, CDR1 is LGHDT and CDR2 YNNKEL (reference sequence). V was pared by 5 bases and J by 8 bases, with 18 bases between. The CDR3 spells CASSSGLDGRGYTF. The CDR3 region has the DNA TGTGCCAGCAGCTCCGGACTGGACGGGAGAGGCTACACCTTC.

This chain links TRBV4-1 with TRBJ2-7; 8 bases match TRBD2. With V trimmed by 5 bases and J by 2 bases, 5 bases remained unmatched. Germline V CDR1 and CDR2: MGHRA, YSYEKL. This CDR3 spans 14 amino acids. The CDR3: CASSLPGLAYEQYF. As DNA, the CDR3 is TGCGCCAGCAGCTTACCGGGACTAGCCTACGAGCAGTACTTC.

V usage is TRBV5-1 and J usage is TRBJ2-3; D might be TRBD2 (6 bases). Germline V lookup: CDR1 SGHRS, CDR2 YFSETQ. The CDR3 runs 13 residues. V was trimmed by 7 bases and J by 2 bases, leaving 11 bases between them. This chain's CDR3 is CASRDSITDTQYF. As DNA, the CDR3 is TGCGCCAGCCGGGACTCCATCACAGATACGCAGTATTTT. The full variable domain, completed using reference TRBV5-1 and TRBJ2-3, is KAGVTQTPRYLIKTRGQQVTLSCSPISGHRSVSWYQQTPGQGLQFLFEYFSETQRNKGNFPGRFSGRQFSNSRSEMNVSTLELGDSALYLCASRDSITDTQYFGPGTRLTVL.

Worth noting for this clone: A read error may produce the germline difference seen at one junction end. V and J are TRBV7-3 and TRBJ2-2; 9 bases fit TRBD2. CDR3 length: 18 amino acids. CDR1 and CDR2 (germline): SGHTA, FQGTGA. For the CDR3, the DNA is TGTGCCAGCAGCCTAACGAGACGGGGACTAGCCCATACCGGGGAGCTGTTTTTT. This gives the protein CASSLTRRGLAHTGELFF.

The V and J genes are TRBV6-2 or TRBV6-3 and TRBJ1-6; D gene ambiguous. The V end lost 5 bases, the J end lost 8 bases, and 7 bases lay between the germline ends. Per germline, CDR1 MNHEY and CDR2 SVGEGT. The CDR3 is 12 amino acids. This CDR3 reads CASSTRDSPLHF. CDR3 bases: TGTGCCAGCAGTACCCGGGATTCACCCCTCCACTTT.

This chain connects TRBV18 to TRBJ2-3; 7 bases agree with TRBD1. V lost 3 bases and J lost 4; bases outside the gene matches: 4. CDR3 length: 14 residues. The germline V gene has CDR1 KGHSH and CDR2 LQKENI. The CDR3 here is CASSPNRGSDTQYF. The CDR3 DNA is TGTGCCAGCTCACCGAACAGGGGTTCAGATACGCAGTATTTT.

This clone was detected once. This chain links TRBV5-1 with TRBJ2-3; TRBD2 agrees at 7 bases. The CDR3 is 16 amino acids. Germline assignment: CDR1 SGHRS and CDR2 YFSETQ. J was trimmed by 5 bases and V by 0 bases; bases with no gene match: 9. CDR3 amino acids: CASSLGAGVVEDTQYF. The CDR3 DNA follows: TGCGCCAGCAGCTTGGGGGCGGGAGTAGTGGAAGATACGCAGTATTTT. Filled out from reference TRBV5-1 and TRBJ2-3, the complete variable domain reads KAGVTQTPRYLIKTRGQQVTLSCSPISGHRSVSWYQQTPGQGLQFLFEYFSETQRNKGNFPGRFSGRQFSNSRSEMNVSTLELGDSALYLCASSLGAGVVEDTQYFGPGTRLTVL.